The 18 T cell receptor beta chains below come from one sample, sequenced in a study of cytomegalovirus exposure and HLA in healthy donors. PCR involved 60 Vbeta and 13 Jbeta primers. Method: immunoSEQ multiplex PCR; TCRdb's copy keeps in-frame clones and lacks some. The sample holds 85,000 to 120,000 clones, around four fifths seen once. Sequencing used PBMCs. The origin of the receptors is a man in his forties in good health and CMV-seronegative.

The V call is TRBV5-5, the J call TRBJ2-5; 16 bases map to TRBD2. Trimming at V came to 5 bases and at J to 5 bases, leaving 12 bases not matched to a gene. From germline, CDR1 is SGHKS and CDR2 YYEKEE (reference sequence). This CDR3 has 18 residues. The DNA of the CDR3 is TGTGCCAGCAGTTTAAAAGGGACTAGCGGGGGGGCCCGGGAGACCCAGTACTTC. This codes for CASSLKGTSGGARETQYF.

The CDR3 region has the DNA TGCGCCAGCAGCTTGGGGGACAGTGAAGCTTTCTTT. This encodes CASSLGDSEAFF. J is TRBJ1-1 and V is TRBV5-1; 7 bases fit TRBD1. The CDR3 is 12 amino acids. Per the germline V gene, CDR1 is SGHRS and CDR2 is YFSETQ. Trimming removed 0 bases from V and 7 bases from J; junction bases left unmatched: 0.

This clone was seen a single time. The V call is TRBV6-5, the J call TRBJ2-2, with 7 bases fitting TRBD2. The germline CDR1 and CDR2 sequences are MNHEY and SVGAGI. The CDR3 is made up of 16 amino acids. J was trimmed by 4 bases and V by 0 bases; bases with no gene match: 5. The CDR3: CASSYSAGEGTGELFF. In nucleotides, the CDR3 is TGTGCCAGCAGTTACTCCGCGGGGGAGGGCACCGGGGAGCTGTTTTTT.

This rearrangement joins TRBV9 to TRBJ2-3; 13 bases align to TRBD2. CDR3 size: 17 residues. V lost 2 bases, J lost 4 bases, and 7 bases stayed unmatched. Germline V gene sequence: CDR1 SGDLS, CDR2 YYNGEE. CDR3 amino acids: CASSVTSGGAGADTQYF. The CDR3 coding sequence is TGTGCCAGCAGCGTTACTAGCGGGGGGGCGGGTGCAGATACGCAGTATTTT.

The genes are TRBV30 and TRBJ2-3; no firm D call. CDR3 size: 13 residues. V was pared by 2 bases and J by 2 bases, with 8 bases between. The germline V gene has CDR1 GTSNPN and CDR2 SVGIG (reference sequence). For the CDR3, the DNA is TGTGCCTGGAGTCCAGGCCCCACAGATACGCAGTATTTT. Amino acids: CAWSPGPTDTQYF.

V usage is TRBV7-6 and J usage is TRBJ2-7; 9 nucleotides match TRBD1. The CDR3 length is 16 residues. In germline, CDR1 is SGHVS, CDR2 FNYEAQ. The V and J ends lost 1 base and 0 bases, in that order; junction bases with no gene match: 4. The CDR3 region is CASSLDGDRASYEQYF. In nucleotides, the CDR3 is TGTGCCAGCAGCTTAGACGGGGACAGGGCCTCCTACGAGCAGTACTTC.

This rearrangement joins TRBV14 to TRBJ2-3, with a tentative D call TRBD2 (7 bases). Germline V CDR1 and CDR2: SGHDN, FVKESK. The V gene lost 0 bases and the J gene lost 0 bases, with 10 bases spanning the gap. The CDR3 is 16 amino acids. This chain's CDR3 is CASSQDRGGSTDTQYF. The CDR3 DNA follows: TGTGCCAGCAGCCAAGATCGCGGGGGCAGCACAGATACGCAGTATTTT.

The table lists this clone with a few counts. The chain is built from TRBV5-1 and TRBJ2-3; D is possibly TRBD2 (6 bases). Germline values: CDR1 SGHRS, CDR2 YFSETQ. The CDR3 runs 14 residues. V lost 3 bases and J 1 base, leaving 9 bases between the germline ends. The CDR3 DNA reads as TGCGCCAGCAGCTGGCGGGGCGGCACAGATACGCAGTATTTT. Protein: CASSWRGGTDTQYF.

A note on this clone: An end of the junction differs from the germline gene, which may be a read error. The chain combines TRBV11-3 with TRBJ2-5; the D gene is possibly TRBD2 (6 bases). Germline loops: CDR1 SGHNT, CDR2 YENEEA. The CDR3 is made up of 15 amino acids. The CDR3 here is CASSRSAGSQEAQYF. DNA of the CDR3: TGTGCCAGCAGCCGGTCTGCGGGGAGCCAAGAGGCCCAGTACTTC.

The chain links TRBV5-1 to TRBJ2-5, with TRBD1 matching 7 bases. Germline CDR1 is SGHRS and CDR2 is YFSETQ. The CDR3 length is 15 residues. V shed 3 bases, J shed 2 bases, and the junction held 7 bases outside the gene matches. CDR3 DNA sequence: TGCGCCAGCAGCTGGACGGGACAGCAGCAAGAGACCCAGTACTTC. The encoded protein is CASSWTGQQQETQYF.

The chain is built from TRBV5-1 and TRBJ2-2, with TRBD2 identical over 12 bases. CDR3 size: 18 residues. Trimming took 3 bases from V and 5 from J; bases not matched to a gene: 11. Germline loops: CDR1 SGHRS, CDR2 YFSETQ. The CDR3 region is CASSSTRTSGVSTGELFF. Written as DNA, the CDR3 is TGCGCCAGCAGCTCTACCCGGACTAGCGGGGTTTCTACCGGGGAGCTGTTTTTT.

On this clone itself: The identical CDR3 is also encoded by other nucleotide sequences in the sample. The chain's CDR3 is CASSPGQGAEAFF. CDR3 in DNA: TGTGCCAGCTCACCAGGACAGGGAGCTGAAGCTTTCTTT. The genes are TRBV18 and TRBJ1-1; 8 nucleotides align to TRBD1. Germline V CDR1 and CDR2: KGHSH, LQKENI. The CDR3 is made up of 13 amino acids. With V trimmed by 2 bases and J by 6 bases, 2 bases remained unmatched.

The genes are TRBV15 and TRBJ1-2; 7 positions agree with TRBD1. There are 15 residues in the CDR3. Per the germline V gene, CDR1 is LNHNV and CDR2 is YYDKDF (reference sequence). Unmatched junction bases numbered 7, after V lost 5 bases and J lost 1 base. Written as DNA, the CDR3 is TGTGCCACCAGCGCTCCGGGACAGAATAACTATGGCTACACCTTC. Its protein is CATSAPGQNNYGYTF.

The chain combines TRBV9 with TRBJ2-5, with 7 bases fitting TRBD2. The V gene's germline CDR1 is SGDLS and CDR2 YYNGEE. J lost 7 bases, V lost 0 bases, and 9 bases had no gene match. The CDR3 extends over 15 amino acids. The CDR3 loop reads CASSVGGGTPGTQYF. The DNA of the CDR3 is TGTGCCAGCAGCGTAGGGGGGGGGACCCCTGGGACCCAGTACTTC.

The CDR3 region has the DNA TGTGCCAGCAGCGTAGCGGGGGATACTTACAATGAGCAGTTCTTC. It is translated as CASSVAGDTYNEQFF. The rearrangement uses TRBV9 and TRBJ2-1; tentatively, D is TRBD2 (6 bases). CDR1 and CDR2 (germline): SGDLS, YYNGEE. There are 15 residues in the CDR3. Trimming pared 0 bases from V and 4 bases from J, leaving 11 bases between.

The chain couples TRBV7-8 to TRBJ2-3; 12 bases are a match to TRBD2. Losses at the gene ends were 5 bases for V and 6 bases for J; bases not matched to a gene: 3. Germline CDR1 and CDR2: SGHVS and FQNEAQ. The CDR3 contains 14 residues. The DNA of the CDR3 is TGTGCCAGCAGCCAAGGGACTAGCGGGGATACGCAGTATTTT. Translation gives CASSQGTSGDTQYF.

The chain combines TRBV7-3 with TRBJ2-2, with 8 bases fitting TRBD2. J gave up 1 base and V 2 bases, and 3 bases lay outside the gene matches. The length of the CDR3 is 16 residues. Germline CDR1 is SGHTA and CDR2 is FQGTGA. The CDR3 DNA reads as TGTGCCAGCAGCTTACTCGCGGGGGGGAACACCGGGGAGCTGTTTTTT. Its translation: CASSLLAGGNTGELFF. The variable domain in full, with the rest retrieved from reference TRBV7-3 and TRBJ2-2, is GAGVSQTPSNKVTEKGKYVELRCDPISGHTALYWYRQSLGQGPEFLIYFQGTGAADDSGLPNDRFFAVRPEGSVSTLKIQRTERGDSAVYLCASSLLAGGNTGELFFGEGSRLTVL.

This clone is a singleton in its sample. The rearrangement joins TRBV7-8 to TRBJ2-5; 7 nucleotides match TRBD2. From germline, CDR1 is SGHVS and CDR2 FQNEAQ. This CDR3 comprises 14 residues. V lost 5 bases to trimming and J lost 2 bases; unmatched junction nucleotides: 5. The CDR3 sequence: CASSPGGRQETQYF. The CDR3, as DNA: TGTGCCAGCAGCCCCGGGGGGAGGCAAGAGACCCAGTACTTC.